The 24 T cell receptor beta chains below all came from one sample that was sequenced in a study of type 1 regulatory T cells. One entry per CDR3 protein results from TCRdb running MiXCR on the reads. The sample yields about 42,000 distinct CDR3 sequences, over 9% seen once. These receptors lack a known antigen. Source material: cultured non-Tr1 T cells, either the whole culture or a sorted T cell fraction (not recorded which). The receptors shown here come from a human donor in good health.

This clonotype was seen ten or more times. The chain is built from TRBV7-9 and TRBJ1-4; D might be TRBD1 (6 bases). Trimming removed 5 bases at V and 4 bases at J, with 11 bases between. CDR1 is SEHNR, CDR2 FQNEAQ, per germline (reference sequence). The CDR3 extends over 14 amino acids. For the CDR3, the DNA is TGTGCCAGCAGCACGACAGGCCTTAATGAAAAACTGTTTTTT. Protein product: CASSTTGLNEKLFF.

V and J are TRBV20-1 and TRBJ2-1, with D possibly matching TRBD2 (6 bases). The CDR3 runs to 15 residues. Deletions cut 3 bases from V and 2 bases from J, with 14 bases between. The germline CDR1 and CDR2 sequences are DFQATT and SNEGSKA (reference sequence). The CDR3 spells CSASQRAWAYNEQFF. The CDR3 DNA reads TGCAGTGCTAGTCAGCGGGCCTGGGCCTACAATGAGCAGTTCTTC.

The chain uses TRBV5-1 and TRBJ2-2; 14 positions agree with TRBD2. Trimming removed 4 bases from V and 0 bases from J; junction bases left unmatched: 5. The CDR3 sequence is 18 residues long. Germline loops: CDR1 SGHRS, CDR2 YFSETQ. CDR3 in DNA: TGCGCCAGCAGCGAGGGACTAGCGGGAGTCTCGAACACCGGGGAGCTGTTTTTT. Encoded protein: CASSEGLAGVSNTGELFF.

The J gene is TRBJ1-2, the V gene TRBV7-2, with a weak D call TRBD1 (5 bases). CDR3 length: 13 residues. CDR1 is SGHTA, CDR2 FQGNSA, per germline. Trimming cost V 0 bases and J 7 bases, with 9 bases left between them. Here the CDR3 reads CASSLAGALGYTF. In nucleotides, the CDR3 is TGTGCCAGCAGCTTAGCTGGGGCCCTTGGCTACACCTTC.

This clonotype appeared many times. One end of the junction does not line up with germline, which may come from a read error. This rearrangement joins TRBV7-7 to TRBJ2-5; D may correspond to TRBD1 or TRBD2 (5 bases each). Germline V gene lookup returns CDR1 SSHAT and CDR2 FNYEAQ (reference sequence). This CDR3 spans 14 amino acids. CDR3 loop: CASSFGVGPETQYF. CDR3 coding DNA: TGTGCTAGCAGCTTCGGGGTGGGACCAGAGACCCAGTACTTC.

The chain carries TRBV27 and TRBJ2-1, with 7 bases lining up with TRBD1. Germline lookup yields CDR1 MNHEY and CDR2 SMNVEV (reference sequence). The CDR3 loop spans 13 amino acids. V gave up 5 bases and J gave up 9 bases; unmatched junction bases: 7. CDR3 bases: TGTGCCAGCAGTATCCCTGGGACAGTTGAGCAGTTCTTC. This sequence encodes CASSIPGTVEQFF.

This clonotype was counted at least ten times. This chain connects TRBV7-8 to TRBJ1-4, with 8 bases lining up with TRBD1. This CDR3 is built from 16 residues. With V trimmed by 5 bases and J by 7 bases, 12 bases remained unmatched. The V gene's germline CDR1 is SGHVS and CDR2 FQNEAQ. The DNA for the CDR3 is TGTGCCAGCAGCCCACTAGTCTGGACAGGGCGTGAAAAACTGTTTTTT. This sequence encodes CASSPLVWTGREKLFF.

This clonotype was found many times. This rearrangement joins TRBV20-1 to TRBJ2-1; 9 positions match TRBD2. CDR3 size: 13 residues. V was pared by 2 bases and J by 9 bases, with 5 bases of the junction left unmatched. Germline CDR1 and CDR2: DFQATT and SNEGSKA (reference sequence). CDR3 nucleotide sequence: TGCAGTGCTAGAATGGGGACTAGCCTTGAGCAGTTCTTC. Its translation: CSARMGTSLEQFF.

This clonotype was recorded many times. J is TRBJ2-1 and V is TRBV3-1, with D unresolved. V was pared by 0 bases and J by 2 bases, with 8 bases between. Germline assignment: CDR1 LGHDT and CDR2 YNNKEL (reference sequence). The CDR3 is 15 amino acids. DNA of the CDR3: TGTGCCAGCAGCCAAGAGTATAAACCCTACAATGAGCAGTTCTTC. Amino acid sequence: CASSQEYKPYNEQFF.

The rearrangement joins TRBV5-1 to TRBJ1-4; D call uncertain. Trimming took 0 bases from V and 4 from J, leaving 7 bases between them. Germline V gene data show CDR1 as SGHRS and CDR2 as YFSETQ. The CDR3 loop spans 14 amino acids. CDR3 DNA sequence: TGCGCCAGCAGCTTGGACGGGAGTAATGAAAAACTGTTTTTT. This gives the protein CASSLDGSNEKLFF.

Many counts were recorded for this clonotype. DNA for the CDR3: TGTGCCAGCAGCTTACTAGCGGGAGCCGAGCAGTACTTC. This translates into CASSLLAGAEQYF. The V and J genes are TRBV11-2 and TRBJ2-7; 10 bases match TRBD2. V gave up 2 bases and J gave up 6 bases; unmatched junction bases: 1. CDR1 SGHAT and CDR2 FQNNGV come from the germline V gene. The CDR3 runs 13 residues.

The chain has TRBV5-4 and TRBJ2-7; no clear D gene. This CDR3 is 13 amino acids long. The germline V gene encodes CDR1 SGHNT and CDR2 YYREEE (reference sequence). V was trimmed by 0 bases and J by 4 bases, leaving 8 bases between them. The CDR3 reads CASSLDGKYEQYF. As DNA, the CDR3 is TGTGCCAGCAGCTTGGATGGGAAGTACGAGCAGTACTTC.

There are a few counts of this clonotype. The chain carries TRBV5-1 and TRBJ2-1; 8 bases agree with TRBD2. Germline trimming cut 0 bases from V and 8 bases from J; bases unmatched to any gene: 13. The CDR3 contains 17 residues. Per germline, CDR1 SGHRS and CDR2 YFSETQ. The CDR3: CASSLGAGGRPMDEQFF. The CDR3 nucleotides read TGCGCCAGCAGCTTGGGTGCGGGCGGGAGGCCGATGGATGAGCAGTTCTTC.

This clonotype was found many times. This chain uses TRBV30 with TRBJ1-4; tentative D call: TRBD1 (5 bases). CDR3 length equals 15 residues. V was cut by 0 bases and J by 0 bases, with 8 bases left in between. Germline CDR1 is GTSNPN and CDR2 is SVGIG (reference sequence). CDR3 protein: CAWSVGATTNEKLFF. The CDR3 coding sequence is TGTGCCTGGAGTGTAGGGGCCACAACTAATGAAAAACTGTTTTTT.

This clonotype has at least ten counts. One junction end does not reproduce the germline sequence, and a read error may be involved. The genes are TRBV7-7 and TRBJ2-7; 7 positions match TRBD1. The CDR3 sequence is 13 residues long. Germline assignment: CDR1 SSHAT and CDR2 FNYEAQ (reference sequence). The DNA of the CDR3 is TGTGCTAGCAGCTTGGACAGGTACGACGAGCAGTACTTC. This codes for CASSLDRYDEQYF.

This clonotype was seen a few times. The rearrangement uses TRBV5-4 and TRBJ1-2; 8 nucleotides match TRBD1. J lost 0 bases, V lost 4 bases, and 2 bases had no gene match. This CDR3 is built from 14 residues. Germline V CDR1 and CDR2: SGHNT, YYREEE (reference sequence). CDR3 region: CASSLTGANYGYTF. In DNA form, the CDR3 reads TGTGCCAGCAGCCTGACAGGGGCTAACTATGGCTACACCTTC.

The rearrangement links TRBV6-6 to TRBJ2-1; 15 bases map to TRBD2. There are 16 residues in the CDR3. V lost 5 bases to trimming and J lost 6 bases; unmatched junction nucleotides: 5. Germline V gives CDR1 MNHNY, CDR2 SVGAGI (reference sequence). The DNA of the CDR3 is TGTGCCAGCAGTAACTGGGGACTAGCGGGAGGCAATGAGCAGTTCTTC. Protein product: CASSNWGLAGGNEQFF.

This sequence joins TRBV7-2 and TRBJ2-5; 8 bases align to TRBD2. Unmatched junction bases numbered 5, after V lost 1 base and J lost 1 base. This CDR3 is 16 amino acids long. Germline V lookup: CDR1 SGHTA, CDR2 FQGNSA. CDR3 loop: CASSLDSGAGQETQYF. The CDR3 bases are TGTGCCAGCAGCTTAGATAGCGGGGCGGGCCAAGAGACCCAGTACTTC.

Comments on this clonotype: A junction end diverges from the germline sequence, so it may reflect a read error. The chain is built from TRBV9 and TRBJ2-3; D ambiguous. The CDR3 totals 14 residues. Germline V CDR1 and CDR2: SGDLS, YYNGEE. CDR3 loop: CASSLPVYADTQYF. The CDR3 DNA sequence: TGCGCCAGCAGCTTGCCCGTATACGCAGATACGCAGTATTTT.

Many counts were recorded for this clonotype. The chain joins TRBV20-1 to TRBJ1-1, with D maybe TRBD1 (5 bases). V lost 6 bases to trimming and J lost 3 bases, with 11 bases between them. The CDR3 extends over 12 amino acids. CDR1 is DFQATT and CDR2 is SNEGSKA in the germline V gene (reference sequence). CDR3 DNA sequence: TGCAGTGCCACCGACAGAGACACTGAAGCTTTCTTT. Encoded protein: CSATDRDTEAFF.

This clonotype was observed at least ten times. The rearrangement uses TRBV5-1 and TRBJ2-7, with 7 bases that match TRBD2. The CDR3 loop spans 15 amino acids. The V gene's germline CDR1 is SGHRS and CDR2 YFSETQ. The V and J ends lost 3 bases and 0 bases, in that order; junction bases with no gene match: 6. The CDR3 DNA follows: TGCGCCAGCAGCTGGGTGCTAGCGGACTCCTACGAGCAGTACTTC. It translates to CASSWVLADSYEQYF.

This clonotype was counted at least ten times. The chain is built from TRBV6-6 and TRBJ1-6; D not certain. Germline CDR1 reads MNHNY; CDR2 reads SVGAGI (reference sequence). The CDR3 contains 12 residues. V dropped 5 bases and J dropped 5 bases, with 4 bases sitting between them. CDR3 in DNA: TGTGCCAGCAGTAGGGATAATTCACCCCTCCACTTT. This gives the protein CASSRDNSPLHF.

This clonotype was found many times. The rearrangement links TRBV24-1 to TRBJ2-1; TRBD2 aligns across 14 bases. Germline CDR1 KGHDR, CDR2 SFDVKD. CDR3 length: 17 amino acids. The J segment lost 10 bases and the V segment lost 2 bases, leaving 9 bases of the junction unmatched. In nucleotides, the CDR3 is TGTGCCACCAGTGATTCCGGGACTAGCGGGAGTTGGGGGGAGCAGTTCTTC. Translating gives CATSDSGTSGSWGEQFF.

This clonotype was counted many times. The CDR3 DNA is TGTGCCAGCAGCGTAGCTGCGCAGGGGCATGGCTACACCTTC. It yields the protein CASSVAAQGHGYTF. The V call is TRBV9, the J call TRBJ1-2; tentative D call: TRBD1 (6 bases). Trimming shortened V by 0 bases and J by 6 bases, and 12 bases separated the two germline ends. The CDR3 consists of 14 residues. CDR1 SGDLS and CDR2 YYNGEE come from the germline V gene.